Below are 4 T cell receptor beta chains sequenced from a single sample in a study of circulating CD8 cells and anti-PD-1 response in melanoma. Using approximately 15 ng of total RNA, TCR libraries were made with the QIAseq Immune Repertoire TCR panel. TCRdb re-called the reads with MiXCR, one entry per CDR3 protein. The data show several hundred distinct CDR3 sequences, 6% to 7.5% seen once. From live CD3+CD8+TCRalphabeta+ cells, four PD-1 and/or TIGIT subsets were sorted. The sequenced sample was CD8+ T cells from PBMCs, obtained at baseline or after one month of anti-PD-1 therapy (not recorded which). The receptors were sampled from a human donor with melanoma.

The table lists this clonotype with a count of one. This likely comes from a read error, as the CDR3 has no conserved phenylalanine or tryptophan at its end. The gene calls are TRBV5-4 and TRBJ2-1, with 7 positions matching TRBD1. The CDR3 runs to 17 residues. V was pared by 0 bases and J by 7 bases, with 13 bases of the junction left unmatched. Germline values: CDR1 SGHNT, CDR2 YYREEE (reference sequence). CDR3 sequence reads: CASSLALWTGVANEQFL. In nucleotides, the CDR3 is TGTGCCAGCAGCTTGGCCTTGTGGACAGGCGTTGCGAATGAGCAGTTCCTC.

This clonotype rates as medium-sized. One end of the junction does not line up with germline, which may come from a read error. V is TRBV2 and J is TRBJ2-1; a possible D gene is TRBD2 (6 bases). There are 15 residues in the CDR3. Per the germline V gene, CDR1 is SNHLY and CDR2 is FYNNEI. The CDR3 spells CASREYGTGYNGQFF. CDR3 DNA sequence: TGTGCCAGCAGGGAATATGGGACTGGCTACAATGGGCAGTTCTTC.

This clonotype is labeled large. CDR3 in DNA: TGCAGTGCTAGAGAGCGAGGGGCCTATGAGCAGTTCTTC. Translating gives CSARERGAYEQFF. The chain recombines TRBV20-1 with TRBJ2-1; D possibly uses TRBD1 or TRBD2 (5 bases each). V lost 0 bases to trimming and J lost 8 bases, with 11 bases between them. Germline CDR1 and CDR2: DFQATT and SNEGSKA (reference sequence). The CDR3 is 13 amino acids.

By sample fraction, this clonotype is medium-sized. V usage is TRBV27 and J usage is TRBJ2-2, with D uncertain. Trimming stripped 3 bases from V and 5 bases from J, with 7 bases between. The CDR3 contains 13 residues. The germline V gene encodes CDR1 MNHEY and CDR2 SMNVEV (reference sequence). CDR3 nucleotides: TGTGCCAGCAGTTTTTTGGGAACCGGGGAGCTGTTTTTT. Its translation is CASSFLGTGELFF.